This T cell receptor beta chain emerged from a study of blood T cell repertoires in COVID-19. Study at large: The United States, Italy and Spain provided the acute and convalescent COVID-19 samples.

The authors' processing: Estimated nucleated cell counts came from reference gene primer amplification. Sequenced by immunoSEQ multiplex PCR; TCRdb stores in-frame clones only, minus some. For V, J and clone size, that table is used; D and trimming come from the DNA. The table shows a few hundred thousand clones, with around nine tenths occurring only once. Material for sequencing was peripheral blood. This sequence was found in a man aged 55 to 70 who had recovered from COVID-19.

The CDR3 DNA follows: TGTGCCAGCAGCTCCATGGGACAGGGGCTCAATCAGCCCCAGCATTTT. As protein: CASSSMGQGLNQPQHF. The V and J genes are TRBV6-6 and TRBJ1-5; 10 bases are a match to TRBD1. With V trimmed by 6 bases and J by 3 bases, 8 bases remained unmatched. The CDR3 covers 16 residues. Germline V CDR1 and CDR2: MNHNY, SVGAGI (reference sequence).